The 6 T cell receptor beta chains below were found in one sample sequenced in a study of beta chain features in type 1 diabetes. Study-level points and caveats: People with Type 1 diabetes carried modestly yet significantly shorter TCRB CDR3s in all four CD4+ subsets.

These receptors have no identified antigens. Expressed TCRB transcripts were sequenced, since all the RNA that had been isolated was reverse transcribed. Repertoires were generated with immunoSEQ multiplex PCR, while TCRdb's copy carries only in-frame clones and drops some. The sample carries more than 300,000 clones, approximately 9.7% recorded once. Source material: central memory CD4+ T cells from blood. These receptors all come from a man aged 25-45 years with type 1 diabetes.

This clone was counted a few times. V and J are TRBV28 and TRBJ2-5, with 9 bases identical to TRBD2. The V gene end was trimmed by 4 bases and the J gene end by 3 bases; junction bases not matched to a gene: 9. Germline lookup yields CDR1 MDHEN and CDR2 SYDVKM. The CDR3 is made up of 16 amino acids. CDR3 sequence reads: CASSYRGGAIEETQYF. For the CDR3, the DNA is TGTGCCAGCAGTTATCGCGGGGGGGCCATAGAAGAGACCCAGTACTTC.

There are a few counts of this clone. The chain links TRBV11-2 to TRBJ1-3, with 7 bases fitting TRBD1. Germline CDR1 and CDR2: SGHAT and FQNNGV. This CDR3 has 16 residues. The J segment lost 8 bases and the V segment lost 2 bases, leaving 12 bases of the junction unmatched. CDR3 bases: TGTGCCAGCAGCTTAAGACTGGGACAGAGTTGGGACACCATATATTTT. Its protein is CASSLRLGQSWDTIYF.

This clone occurred many times. The chain couples TRBV18 to TRBJ2-3, with TRBD2 matching 9 bases. The CDR3 has 16 residues. Germline V gene lookup returns CDR1 KGHSH and CDR2 LQKENI. V lost 2 bases and J lost 3; bases outside the gene matches: 6. The CDR3 nucleotides read TGTGCCAGCTCACCAACAGCGGGGGGTGCGACAGATACGCAGTATTTT. Protein: CASSPTAGGATDTQYF.

The J gene is TRBJ1-2, the V gene TRBV4-3; 7 nucleotides align to TRBD1. Unmatched junction bases numbered 9, after V lost 1 base and J lost 4 bases. This CDR3 has 16 amino acids. Germline V gene lookup returns CDR1 LGHNA and CDR2 YSLEER. The DNA of the CDR3 is TGCGCCAGCAGCCAAGTCCAGGGGGTGCAGGGCTATGGCTACACCTTC. It encodes CASSQVQGVQGYGYTF.

The chain joins TRBV10-2 to TRBJ1-2; D gene unclear. The ends were cut back, 8 bases at V and 8 bases at J, with 12 bases in the middle. The CDR3 extends over 11 amino acids. Germline V gene lookup returns CDR1 WSHSY and CDR2 SAAADI. The chain's CDR3 is CASVSSSGYTF. CDR3 bases: TGCGCCAGCGTGTCCTCGTCCGGCTACACCTTC.

Only a few counts were recorded for this clone. A much larger clone lies one base from this, so it may be a read error. The genes are TRBV25-1 and TRBJ1-1; 8 positions agree with TRBD1. Per the germline V gene, CDR1 is MGHDK and CDR2 is SYGVNS. The CDR3 sequence is 12 residues long. The CDR3 here is CDSLSTGGRAFF. DNA for the CDR3: TGTGACAGCTTAAGTACAGGGGGGAGAGCTTTCTTT.